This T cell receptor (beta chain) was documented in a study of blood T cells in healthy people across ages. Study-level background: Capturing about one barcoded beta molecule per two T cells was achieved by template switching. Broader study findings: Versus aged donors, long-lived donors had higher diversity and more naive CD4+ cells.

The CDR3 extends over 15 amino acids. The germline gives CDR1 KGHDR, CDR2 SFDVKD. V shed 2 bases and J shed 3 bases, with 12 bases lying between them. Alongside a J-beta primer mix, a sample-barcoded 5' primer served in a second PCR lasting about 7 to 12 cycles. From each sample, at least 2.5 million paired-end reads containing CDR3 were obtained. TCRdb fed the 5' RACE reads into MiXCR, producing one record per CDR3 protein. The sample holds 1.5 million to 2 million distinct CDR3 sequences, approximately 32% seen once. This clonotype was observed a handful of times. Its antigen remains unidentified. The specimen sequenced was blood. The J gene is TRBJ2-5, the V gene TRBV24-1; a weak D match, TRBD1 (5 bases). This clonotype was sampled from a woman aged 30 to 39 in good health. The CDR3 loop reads CATSDSAKGKETQYF. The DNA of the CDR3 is TGTGCCACCAGTGATTCGGCGAAGGGGAAAGAGACCCAGTACTTC.